This TCR beta chain was obtained from a study of blood T cell repertoires in COVID-19. Overall study: The study drew acute and convalescent COVID-19 samples from the United States, Italy and Spain. Sources were T cells, B-cell-depleted T cells, or PBMCs; the material itself was cDNA or gDNA.

Authors' processing steps: Nucleated cell number was recorded as an estimate derived from reference gene primer amplification. Method: immunoSEQ multiplex PCR; TCRdb's copy keeps in-frame clones and lacks some. The V and J calls and clone size were taken over from that table, and D and trimming were inferred from the DNA. The sample carries roughly 69,000 clones, roughly nine tenths recorded once. Trimming removed 3 bases from V and 3 bases from J, with 12 bases in between. This CDR3 is built from 15 residues. In germline, CDR1 is SGHTA, CDR2 FQGNSA. Specimen: peripheral blood. This TCR derives from a man aged 50-60 years with active COVID-19. The V call is TRBV7-2, the J call TRBJ1-5, with D perhaps TRBD1 (6 bases). CDR3: CASSFTGSFNQPQHF. The CDR3 nucleotides read TGTGCCAGCAGCTTCACAGGGAGCTTCAATCAGCCCCAGCATTTT.